Listed below are T cell receptor beta chains from one sample, sequenced in a study of T cell changes during pregnancy in multiple sclerosis. Sequenced by immunoSEQ multiplex PCR; TCRdb stores in-frame clones only, minus some. The sample consists of 80,000 to 130,000 clones, 90% to 95% of them appearing once. Material: peripheral blood, obtained before pregnancy. The receptors originated from a female donor with multiple sclerosis, enrolled in a pregnancy study. The CDR3 runs from the conserved cysteine through the conserved F or W. The D gene is left open where the match is weak. Expanded clones are given a class, and other clones once, few, many or no size at all.

d_gene: .; abundance: .; v_gene: TRBV6-1; j_gene: TRBJ2-2; CDR3nt: TGTGCCAGCAGTGAAACAGGGAGAGCCGGGGAGCTGTTTTTT; CDR3aa: CASSETGRAGELFF
d_gene: .; abundance: .; v_gene: TRBV10-1; j_gene: TRBJ2-7; CDR3nt: TGCGCCAGCAGTGAGTCCAGACTAGATTATTCCTACGAGCAGTACTTC; CDR3aa: CASSESRLDYSYEQYF
d_gene: .; abundance: .; v_gene: TRBV6-1; j_gene: TRBJ1-3; CDR3nt: TGTGCCAGCACCAAATCCACAGCTGGAAACACCATATATTTT; CDR3aa: CASTKSTAGNTIYF
d_gene: .; abundance: .; v_gene: TRBV27; j_gene: TRBJ2-1; CDR3nt: TGTGCCAGCAGTTTGGCGGGACGTTACAATGAGCAGTTCTTC; CDR3aa: CASSLAGRYNEQFF
d_gene: TRBD2; abundance: .; v_gene: TRBV13; j_gene: TRBJ2-1; CDR3nt: TGTGCCAGCAGCAGACCCGGACTAGCAATCATAAATGAGCAGTTCTTC; CDR3aa: CASSRPGLAIINEQFF
d_gene: TRBD1; abundance: .; v_gene: TRBV9; j_gene: TRBJ2-5; CDR3nt: TGTGCCAGCAGCGTAGGTATAGGGACAGGGGGCAAAGAGACCCAGTACTTC; CDR3aa: CASSVGIGTGGKETQYF
d_gene: TRBD1; abundance: .; v_gene: TRBV27; j_gene: TRBJ2-7; CDR3nt: TGTGCCAGCAGCACCGGGACAGTGGCCTCCTACGAGCAGTACTTC; CDR3aa: CASSTGTVASYEQYF
d_gene: .; abundance: .; v_gene: TRBV7-9; j_gene: TRBJ1-1; CDR3nt: TGTGCCAGCAGCTTACCACTCATGAACACTGAAGCTTTCTTT; CDR3aa: CASSLPLMNTEAFF
d_gene: .; abundance: once; v_gene: TRBV11-3; j_gene: TRBJ2-3; CDR3nt: TGTGCCAGCAGCTTAAATGCGGTTACTAGCACAGATACGCAGTATTTT; CDR3aa: CASSLNAVTSTDTQYF
d_gene: TRBD1; abundance: .; v_gene: TRBV27; j_gene: TRBJ1-2; CDR3nt: TGTGCCAGCAGATCCGGGACAGGGACGGGTGGCTACACCTTC; CDR3aa: CASRSGTGTGGYTF
d_gene: TRBD2; abundance: once; v_gene: TRBV10-1; j_gene: TRBJ2-1; CDR3nt: TGCGCCAGCAGCTGGACTAGCGGGAGTACTGAGCAGTTCTTC; CDR3aa: CASSWTSGSTEQFF
d_gene: TRBD1; abundance: .; v_gene: TRBV10-2; j_gene: TRBJ1-1; CDR3nt: TGCGCCAGCAGCCAGGGGGGCACTGAAGCTTTCTTT; CDR3aa: CASSQGGTEAFF
d_gene: TRBD1; abundance: .; v_gene: TRBV6-1; j_gene: TRBJ1-3; CDR3nt: TGTGCCAGCTCTAGCTCGGACAGGGCTGGAAACACCATATATTTT; CDR3aa: CASSSSDRAGNTIYF
d_gene: .; abundance: once; v_gene: TRBV7-9; j_gene: TRBJ2-7; CDR3nt: TGTGCCAGCAGCTTACAGGGGACATCCTACGAGCAGTACTTC; CDR3aa: CASSLQGTSYEQYF
d_gene: TRBD1; abundance: .; v_gene: TRBV27; j_gene: TRBJ2-7; CDR3nt: TGTGCCAGCGCGCCGGGACAGACTTTCTACGAGCAGTACTTC; CDR3aa: CASAPGQTFYEQYF
d_gene: TRBD1; abundance: few; v_gene: TRBV9; j_gene: TRBJ2-1; CDR3nt: TGTGCCAGCAGCGTAGCTGGGACAGGAAATGAGCAGTTCTTC; CDR3aa: CASSVAGTGNEQFF
d_gene: TRBD1; abundance: .; v_gene: TRBV4-1; j_gene: TRBJ2-7; CDR3nt: TGCGCCAGCAGCCCTTCAGGGACAGGGAACTACGAGCAGTACTTC; CDR3aa: CASSPSGTGNYEQYF
d_gene: .; abundance: .; v_gene: TRBV9; j_gene: TRBJ1-4; CDR3nt: TGTGCCAGCAATTCCCCCGGGGAAAAACTGTTTTTT; CDR3aa: CASNSPGEKLFF
d_gene: .; abundance: .; v_gene: TRBV4-1; j_gene: TRBJ2-2; CDR3nt: TGCGCCAGCAGCCCTTTCAGTCAGATCACCGGGGAGCTGTTTTTT; CDR3aa: CASSPFSQITGELFF
d_gene: .; abundance: .; v_gene: TRBV7-2; j_gene: TRBJ1-4; CDR3nt: TGTGCCAGCAGCTTTCGTCCTTCGGGTTTTAATGAAAAACTGTTTTTT; CDR3aa: CASSFRPSGFNEKLFF
d_gene: TRBD1; abundance: .; v_gene: TRBV13; j_gene: TRBJ1-4; CDR3nt: TGTGCCAGCAGCTCGGGACAGCTTAATGAAAAACTGTTTTTT; CDR3aa: CASSSGQLNEKLFF
d_gene: TRBD2; abundance: once; v_gene: TRBV27; j_gene: TRBJ2-1; CDR3nt: TGTGCCAGCAGTTTATCTAGCGGGATCAGCTCCTACAATGAGCAGTTCTTC; CDR3aa: CASSLSSGISSYNEQFF
d_gene: .; abundance: once; v_gene: TRBV19; j_gene: TRBJ2-5; CDR3nt: TGTGCCAGTAACGTCCGGGTGAGCGAAGAGACCCAGTACTTC; CDR3aa: CASNVRVSEETQYF
d_gene: .; abundance: .; v_gene: TRBV21-1; j_gene: TRBJ1-2; CDR3nt: TGTGCCAGCAGCAAAGAAGGGGGCAAGGACTATGGCTACACCTTC; CDR3aa: CASSKEGGKDYGYTF
d_gene: .; abundance: once; v_gene: TRBV4-1; j_gene: TRBJ2-1; CDR3nt: TGCGCCAGCTCCTACCAATACAATGAGCAGTTCTTC; CDR3aa: CASSYQYNEQFF
d_gene: TRBD1; abundance: .; v_gene: TRBV11-2; j_gene: TRBJ1-3; CDR3nt: TGTGCCAGCAGCCCCAGGGGGACTGGAAACACCATATATTTT; CDR3aa: CASSPRGTGNTIYF
d_gene: .; abundance: .; v_gene: TRBV11-2; j_gene: TRBJ1-1; CDR3nt: TGTGCCAGCAGGCACGCCGGGAGGAACACTGAAGCTTTCTTT; CDR3aa: CASRHAGRNTEAFF
d_gene: .; abundance: .; v_gene: TRBV28; j_gene: TRBJ2-3; CDR3nt: TGTGCCAGCGGGACGGGAGAGCGAAGCACAGATACGCAGTATTTT; CDR3aa: CASGTGERSTDTQYF
d_gene: .; abundance: .; v_gene: TRBV29-1; j_gene: TRBJ1-1; CDR3nt: TGCAGCGTTTTACAGACTGAAGCTTTCTTT; CDR3aa: CSVLQTEAFF
d_gene: .; abundance: .; v_gene: TRBV2; j_gene: TRBJ1-5; CDR3nt: TGTGCCAGCACACCGGGGACATATCAGCCCCAGCATTTT; CDR3aa: CASTPGTYQPQHF
d_gene: .; abundance: .; v_gene: TRBV2; j_gene: TRBJ2-5; CDR3nt: TGTGCCAGCAGTGAAGCCTGGTACGGGCAAGAGACCCAGTACTTC; CDR3aa: CASSEAWYGQETQYF
d_gene: TRBD1; abundance: once; v_gene: TRBV4-2; j_gene: TRBJ1-1; CDR3nt: TGTGCCAGCAGCCAAGATTTGGGACAGGGGGGCACTGAAGCTTTCTTT; CDR3aa: CASSQDLGQGGTEAFF
d_gene: .; abundance: .; v_gene: TRBV13; j_gene: TRBJ1-2; CDR3nt: TGTGCCAGCAGCTTAGGCACCCAGGGGAAAGGCTACACCTTC; CDR3aa: CASSLGTQGKGYTF
d_gene: TRBD2; abundance: .; v_gene: TRBV11-1; j_gene: TRBJ2-1; CDR3nt: TGTGCCAGCAGCTTTCAGAGCGGGAGCAACTCCTACAATGAGCAGTTCTTC; CDR3aa: CASSFQSGSNSYNEQFF
d_gene: .; abundance: .; v_gene: TRBV4-2; j_gene: TRBJ2-7; CDR3nt: TGTGCCAGCAGCATGTCTGTCTCCTACGAGCAGTACTTC; CDR3aa: CASSMSVSYEQYF
d_gene: TRBD1; abundance: .; v_gene: TRBV4-2; j_gene: TRBJ1-1; CDR3nt: TGTGCCAGCAGCCAAGGCCGCCCAGGGGGAGCTTTCTTT; CDR3aa: CASSQGRPGGAFF
d_gene: TRBD1; abundance: .; v_gene: TRBV6-1; j_gene: TRBJ1-5; CDR3nt: TGTGCCAGCATTGTTGACAGGGTCGGACAGCCCCAGCATTTT; CDR3aa: CASIVDRVGQPQHF
d_gene: TRBD2; abundance: .; v_gene: TRBV4-3; j_gene: TRBJ2-3; CDR3nt: TGCGCCAGCAGCCAAGATCCCCTCCTAGCGGGAGAACCAGATACGCAGTATTTT; CDR3aa: CASSQDPLLAGEPDTQYF
d_gene: TRBD1; abundance: .; v_gene: TRBV19; j_gene: TRBJ2-2; CDR3nt: TGTGCCAGTAGTATCGGATGGGGCCAGGGGGCAACCGGGGAGCTGTTTTTT; CDR3aa: CASSIGWGQGATGELFF
d_gene: .; abundance: .; v_gene: TRBV29-1; j_gene: TRBJ2-7; CDR3nt: TGCAGCGTTGAAACGGGGAGGGGGGGCGCGTACGAGCAGTACTTC; CDR3aa: CSVETGRGGAYEQYF
d_gene: TRBD1; abundance: .; v_gene: TRBV27; j_gene: TRBJ2-7; CDR3nt: TGTGCCAGCAGCGGAAGGACAGGGTACGTCGAGCAGTACTTC; CDR3aa: CASSGRTGYVEQYF